Described below is a single T cell receptor beta chain sequence and its context. The entry originates in a study of blood T cell repertoires in COVID-19. Across the study: The origin of the acute and convalescent COVID-19 samples was the United States, Italy and Spain. In each case, the material was cDNA or gDNA derived from T cells, B-cell-depleted T cells, or PBMCs.

How the authors handled the data: Reference gene primer amplification gave estimated nucleated cell counts. Some clones are missing from TCRdb's copy, which holds only in-frame ones; the method was immunoSEQ multiplex PCR. V and J calls plus clone size are reproduced from that table; the DNA served to infer D and trimming. Here the sample spans tens of thousands of clones, around three quarters being singletons. The CDR3 runs 16 residues. V lost 1 base to trimming and J lost 4 bases; unmatched junction nucleotides: 9. Germline V gene lookup returns CDR1 SGHRS and CDR2 YFSETQ. The chain recombines TRBV5-1 with TRBJ2-3; 7 nucleotides align to TRBD1. The clonotype comes from a woman in her 70s with acute or convalescent COVID-19. The specimen was peripheral blood. CDR3 amino acids: CASSLRSQGDADTQYF. CDR3 nucleotide sequence: TGCGCCAGCAGCTTGAGGAGTCAGGGGGACGCAGATACGCAGTATTTT.